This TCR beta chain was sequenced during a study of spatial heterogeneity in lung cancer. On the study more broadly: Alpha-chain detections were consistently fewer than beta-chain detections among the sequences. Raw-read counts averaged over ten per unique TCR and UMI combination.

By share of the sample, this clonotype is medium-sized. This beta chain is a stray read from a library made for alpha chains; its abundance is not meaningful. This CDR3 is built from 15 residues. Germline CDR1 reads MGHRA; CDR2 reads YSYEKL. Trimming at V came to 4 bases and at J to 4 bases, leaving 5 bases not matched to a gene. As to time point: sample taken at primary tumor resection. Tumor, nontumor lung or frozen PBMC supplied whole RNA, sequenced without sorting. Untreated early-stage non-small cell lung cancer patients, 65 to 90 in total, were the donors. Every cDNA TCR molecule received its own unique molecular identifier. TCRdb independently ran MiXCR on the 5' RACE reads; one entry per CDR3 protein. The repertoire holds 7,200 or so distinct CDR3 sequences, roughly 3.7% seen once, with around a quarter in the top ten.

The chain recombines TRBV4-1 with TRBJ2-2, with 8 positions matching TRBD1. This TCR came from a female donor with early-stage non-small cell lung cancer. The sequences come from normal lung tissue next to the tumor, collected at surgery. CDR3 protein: CASSRDRGSTGELFF. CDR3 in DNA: TGCGCCAGCAGCCGAGACAGGGGAAGCACCGGGGAGCTGTTTTTT.